A single sample is the source of the 2 T cell receptor beta chains below, sequenced in a study of early T cells in non-severe SARS-CoV-2 infection. TCRdb reprocessed the 5' RACE reads via MiXCR and lists one record per CDR3 protein. This table holds approximately 65,000 distinct CDR3 sequences, around 13% found once. The specimen was whole blood. The receptors shown here come from an adult who was a healthcare worker with PCR-confirmed SARS-CoV-2 infection or an uninfected control (not recorded which).

This clonotype was observed a few times. The chain uses TRBV6-2 or TRBV6-3 and TRBJ1-1, with a tentative D call TRBD1 (6 bases). V was trimmed by 6 bases and J by 0 bases, leaving 11 bases between them. CDR3 length: 14 residues. Germline V gene sequence: CDR1 MNHEY, CDR2 SVGEGT. CDR3 sequence reads: CASRLTGMNTEAFF. DNA for the CDR3: TGTGCCAGCAGGTTGACAGGCATGAACACTGAAGCTTTCTTT.

There are many counts of this clonotype. The V gene is TRBV12-3 or TRBV12-4, the J gene TRBJ1-2; D is possibly TRBD1 (5 bases). The CDR3 has 14 amino acids. Trimming stripped 7 bases from V and 0 bases from J, with 12 bases between. CDR3 coding DNA: TGTGCCAGCACTCACGGGGGAGCTAACTATGGCTACACCTTC. Amino acid sequence: CASTHGGANYGYTF.